Sequencing of this T cell receptor (beta chain) was carried out in a study of circulating and synovial CD4+ cells in juvenile arthritis. The V and J ends lost 0 bases and 4 bases, in that order; junction bases with no gene match: 3. Germline V gives CDR1 SGHNT, CDR2 YYREEE (reference sequence). The length of the CDR3 is 14 residues. Clones were sequenced by immunoSEQ multiplex PCR, and TCRdb holds only the in-frame ones, with some missing. The table lists 30,000 to 40,000 clones, nearly 95% of them singletons, with approximately 0.16% in the top ten. Study-level points and caveats: CPL and bulk CD4 samples differed at least tenfold in T cell genomes. Vbeta family usage analysis did not detect the pathogenic-like versus bulk difference.

Comments on this clone: Its specificity is not known.

Sequencing input: CD4+ T cells from blood. The receptor's source is a human donor with juvenile idiopathic arthritis. The V call is TRBV5-4, the J call TRBJ1-1; 7 positions agree with TRBD1. The CDR3 loop is CASSLGDRLTEAFF. The CDR3 bases are TGTGCCAGCAGCTTGGGGGACAGACTCACTGAAGCTTTCTTT.